One and the same sample provided the 26 T cell receptor beta chains below, sequenced in a study of CD8+CD57+ T cells in acquired aplastic anemia. Profiles of TCR beta VDJ and CDR3 were generated from a genomic DNA template. MiXCR was run by TCRdb on the reads, yielding one entry per CDR3 protein. The sample holds 200,000 or so distinct CDR3 sequences, around 65% seen once. Sequenced input: sorted CD4+, CD8+, or CD8+CD57+ T cells (not recorded which) from PBMCs. The source of these receptors is a human donor with severe aplastic anemia or a healthy control (not recorded which).

The gene calls are TRBV7-6 and TRBJ2-7; D is unresolved. This CDR3 spans 14 amino acids. V was pared by 5 bases and J by 5 bases, with 16 bases between. CDR1 is SGHVS and CDR2 is FNYEAQ in the germline V gene. CDR3 in amino acids: CASSQLGPADEQYF. The CDR3 DNA sequence: TGTGCCAGCAGCCAATTAGGTCCGGCGGACGAGCAGTACTTC.

The chain uses TRBV20-1 and TRBJ2-3, with 11 bases that match TRBD2. This CDR3 region has 17 residues. The V and J ends lost 3 bases and 1 base, in that order; junction bases with no gene match: 9. Germline CDR1 and CDR2: DFQATT and SNEGSKA (reference sequence). CDR3 coding DNA: TGCAGTGCTAGGGGCCCGGGGACTAGCGGCCGCACAGATACGCAGTATTTT. It translates to CSARGPGTSGRTDTQYF.

As concerns this clonotype: The CDR3 end shows no conserved phenylalanine or tryptophan, and so a read error is likely. It is unclear where the CDR3 begins or ends on the DNA, so no DNA is shown, and the CDR3 is as TCRdb lists it. This rearrangement joins TRBV5-1 to TRBJ2-5; the D call TRBD2 from the table was never checked on the DNA. Germline V gives CDR1 SGHRS, CDR2 YFSETQ. The CDR3 sequence runs 16 residues, both termini included. The CDR3 sequence is CASSLEPGPYGYTFGS.

This clonotype has a handful of counts. The chain employs TRBV20-1 and TRBJ1-5, with D unresolved. Germline CDR1 reads DFQATT; CDR2 reads SNEGSKA (reference sequence). V was shortened by 4 bases and J by 3 bases, with 16 bases between the two germline ends. This CDR3 comprises 15 residues. The CDR3 spells CSATPSSRNNQPQHF. The CDR3 nucleotides are TGCAGTGCTACCCCGTCAAGCCGCAACAATCAGCCCCAGCATTTT.

The chain links TRBV2 to TRBJ1-2; 10 bases line up with TRBD1. V lost 4 bases and J lost 2; bases outside the gene matches: 1. Germline CDR1 SNHLY, CDR2 FYNNEI. CDR3 length: 14 residues. CDR3 sequence (DNA): TGTGCCAGCAGTGGGGACAGGGGAAACTATGGCTACACCTTC. This codes for CASSGDRGNYGYTF.

This rearrangement joins TRBV10-3 to TRBJ1-2; D ambiguous. CDR3 length equals 14 residues. Trimming pared 3 bases from V and 6 bases from J, leaving 14 bases between. The germline V gene has CDR1 ENHRY and CDR2 SYGVKD. CDR3: CAISDNPLVDGYTF. CDR3 sequence (DNA): TGTGCCATCAGTGACAACCCCCTCGTCGATGGCTACACCTTC.

This clonotype was recorded only once. The chain joins TRBV7-3 to TRBJ2-2; TRBD2 aligns across 8 bases. The length of the CDR3 is 16 residues. Germline-derived CDR1 and CDR2 are SGHTA and FQGTGA. Trimming cost V 2 bases and J 4 bases; bases outside gene matches: 6. DNA of the CDR3: TGTGCCAGCAGCTTATTCGGGGGGGGGAGCACCGGGGAGCTGTTTTTT. It translates to CASSLFGGGSTGELFF. Full variable domain (missing parts from reference TRBV7-3 and TRBJ2-2): GAGVSQTPSNKVTEKGKYVELRCDPISGHTALYWYRQSLGQGPEFLIYFQGTGAADDSGLPNDRFFAVRPEGSVSTLKIQRTERGDSAVYLCASSLFGGGSTGELFFGEGSRLTVL.

The sample holds many counts of this clonotype. The chain has TRBV29-1 and TRBJ2-1, with D possibly being TRBD1 or TRBD2 (6 bases each). The CDR3 is made up of 13 amino acids. The germline V and J ends were trimmed by 6 bases and 1 base, with 10 bases remaining between them. From germline, CDR1 is SQVTM and CDR2 ANQGSEA. The CDR3, as DNA: TGCAGCGTGAAGGGGGGTTCCTACAATGAGCAGTTCTTC. As protein: CSVKGGSYNEQFF.

CDR3 protein: CASSSGLAGVAGEQYF. CDR3 in DNA: TGTGCCAGCAGCTCCGGTCTAGCGGGAGTAGCGGGCGAGCAGTACTTC. The rearrangement joins TRBV7-8 to TRBJ2-7; 10 positions agree with TRBD2. V lost 4 bases, J lost 6 bases, and 12 bases stayed unmatched. The CDR3 spans 16 residues. Germline V CDR1 and CDR2: SGHVS, FQNEAQ.

The chain is built from TRBV7-9 and TRBJ2-7, with 8 bases lining up with TRBD2. CDR1 SEHNR and CDR2 FQNEAQ come from the germline V gene (reference sequence). The CDR3 is 15 residues long. J was trimmed by 5 bases and V by 3 bases; bases with no gene match: 9. The CDR3 sequence: CASSFSSGGVNEQYF. CDR3 DNA sequence: TGTGCCAGCAGCTTTTCGAGCGGGGGTGTGAACGAGCAGTACTTC.

The genes are TRBV11-1 and TRBJ1-6, with 8 bases lining up with TRBD1. Germline V CDR1 and CDR2: SGHAT, FQDESV (reference sequence). Unmatched junction bases numbered 8, after V lost 5 bases and J lost 8 bases. This CDR3 contains 15 residues. The CDR3 spells CASSVSRGRDSPLHF. In DNA, the CDR3 is TGTGCCAGCAGCGTCAGCAGGGGGCGCGATTCACCCCTCCACTTT. The whole variable domain, remainder taken from reference TRBV11-1 and TRBJ1-6, is EAEVAQSPRYKITEKSQAVAFWCDPISGHATLYWYRQILGQGPELLVQFQDESVVDDSQLPKDRFSAERLKGVDSTLKIQPAELGDSAMYLCASSVSRGRDSPLHFGNGTRLTVT.

The chain uses TRBV2 and TRBJ1-2, with D possibly being TRBD1 (6 bases). The CDR3 loop spans 13 amino acids. Trimming cost V 3 bases and J 7 bases, with 12 bases left between them. CDR1 and CDR2 (germline): SNHLY, FYNNEI. The CDR3 DNA reads as TGTGCCAGCAGTGAGGCAGGGGTCGGTGGCTACACCTTC. Its translation is CASSEAGVGGYTF.

The chain couples TRBV7-8 to TRBJ2-2; unclear D gene. Trimming left V 8 bases short and J 7 bases short, with 5 bases between. CDR3 length: 10 amino acids. CDR1 and CDR2 (germline): SGHVS, FQNEAQ. The CDR3 DNA sequence: TGTGCCAGCCCCAACGGGGAGCTGTTTTTT. Amino acids: CASPNGELFF. Combining the CDR3 with reference TRBV7-8 and TRBJ2-2 gives the whole variable domain GAGVSQSPRYKVAKRGQDVALRCDPISGHVSLFWYQQALGQGPEFLTYFQNEAQLDKSGLPSDRFFAERPEGSVSTLKIQRTQQEDSAVYLCASPNGELFFGEGSRLTVL.

The J gene is TRBJ2-7, the V gene TRBV12-3 or TRBV12-4; 10 nucleotides agree with TRBD2. The CDR3 is made up of 16 amino acids. J was trimmed by 5 bases and V by 10 bases; bases with no gene match: 17. The CDR3 here is CAISTPLAGDGNEQYF. The CDR3 DNA sequence: TGTGCCATCAGCACCCCTCTAGCGGGAGACGGCAACGAGCAGTACTTC.

The V call is TRBV7-6, the J call TRBJ1-2; 8 positions match TRBD1. Germline CDR1 is SGHVS and CDR2 is FNYEAQ. This CDR3 has 15 amino acids. The junction had 8 bases not matched to a gene; V was cut back by 4 bases and J by 4 bases. DNA of the CDR3: TGTGCCAGCAGCTCCGACAGGGGAAGGTCCTATGGCTACACCTTC. Translating it yields CASSSDRGRSYGYTF.

The chain uses TRBV7-9 and TRBJ2-5; tentatively, D is TRBD1 or TRBD2 (5 bases each). CDR3 length: 14 residues. Germline V gene data show CDR1 as SEHNR and CDR2 as FQNEAQ (reference sequence). The germline V and J ends were trimmed by 1 base and 7 bases, with 13 bases remaining between them. Here the CDR3 reads CASSLVPGSGTQYF. The CDR3 nucleotides read TGTGCCAGCAGCTTAGTTCCAGGGAGCGGGACCCAGTACTTC.

The CDR3 sequence is CASSRDRVSGNTIYF. The CDR3 DNA reads as TGTGCCAGCAGTAGGGACAGGGTTTCTGGAAACACCATATATTTT. This chain uses TRBV12-3 or TRBV12-4 with TRBJ1-3; TRBD1 matches at 9 bases. This CDR3 spans 15 amino acids. Unmatched junction bases numbered 3, after V lost 5 bases and J lost 1 base.

V usage is TRBV12-3 or TRBV12-4 and J usage is TRBJ1-2; perhaps TRBD1 as D (5 bases). Trimming took off 1 base at V and 8 bases at J, with 11 bases between the two ends. The CDR3 has 13 residues. The DNA of the CDR3 is TGTGCCAGCAGTTTAGGTGGAGGGGACGGCTACACCTTC. This translates into CASSLGGGDGYTF.

The J gene is TRBJ1-2, the V gene TRBV5-1; D not resolved. Germline V CDR1 and CDR2: SGHRS, YFSETQ. This CDR3 is built from 14 residues. With 5 bases removed from V and 3 bases from J, the gap between germline ends came to 14 bases. DNA of the CDR3: TGCGCCAGCAGACGTCAGCAAGGAGACTATGGCTACACCTTC. Its translation is CASRRQQGDYGYTF.

This clonotype was found a few times. V gene TRBV2 combines with J gene TRBJ2-7; no reliable D call. The CDR3 runs to 19 residues. Trimming removed 4 bases at V and 6 bases at J, with 31 bases between. Germline CDR1 reads SNHLY; CDR2 reads FYNNEI. CDR3 in DNA: TGTGCCAGCAGTGGCGATATCCGCCTGGGCATTACAGTGGCGCGCGAGCAGTACTTC. Translating it yields CASSGDIRLGITVAREQYF. The variable domain in full, completed from reference TRBV2 and TRBJ2-7, reads EPEVTQTPSHQVTQMGQEVILRCVPISNHLYFYWYRQILGQKVEFLVSFYNNEISEKSEIFDDQFSVERPDGSNFTLKIRSTKLEDSAMYFCASSGDIRLGITVAREQYFGPGTRLTVT.

J is TRBJ2-7 and V is TRBV2; D gene ambiguous. CDR1 and CDR2 from the germline V gene are SNHLY and FYNNEI. This CDR3 is built from 14 residues. Trimming removed 2 bases from V and 6 bases from J, with 14 bases in between. The CDR3 nucleotides are TGTGCCAGCAGTGAAAGTCGTACAGTCGGCGAGCAGTACTTC. Protein: CASSESRTVGEQYF.

The rearrangement uses TRBV24-1 and TRBJ2-3; 7 bases agree with TRBD1. The junction had 6 bases not matched to a gene; V was cut back by 3 bases and J by 4 bases. Germline CDR1 and CDR2: KGHDR and SFDVKD. This CDR3 is 15 amino acids long. CDR3 DNA: TGTGCCACCAGTGATGGACAGGTTATATCAGATACGCAGTATTTT. Residues: CATSDGQVISDTQYF.

CDR3 DNA: TGTGCCAGCAAAGATGGGACAGGAGAGCACAATGAGCAGTTCTTC. Translation gives CASKDGTGEHNEQFF. The rearrangement links TRBV6-1 to TRBJ2-1, with 8 positions matching TRBD1. Per the germline V gene, CDR1 is MNHNS and CDR2 is SASEGT. CDR3 size: 15 residues. V gave up 7 bases and J gave up 5 bases; unmatched junction bases: 10.

This clonotype has only a few counts. The V gene is TRBV7-2, the J gene TRBJ2-2; D is unresolved. The length of the CDR3 is 13 residues. Germline values: CDR1 SGHTA, CDR2 FQGNSA. Trimming cost V 2 bases and J 7 bases, with 8 bases left between them. Written as DNA, the CDR3 is TGTGCCAGCAGCTTAAGCTCGGACGGGGAGCTGTTTTTT. Encoded protein: CASSLSSDGELFF.

This clonotype was counted many times. The V gene is TRBV5-1, the J gene TRBJ1-2; D may be TRBD1 (5 bases). CDR1 and CDR2 (germline): SGHRS, YFSETQ. This CDR3 comprises 15 residues. Trimming removed 4 bases from V and 0 bases from J, with 13 bases in between. As DNA, the CDR3 is TGCGCCAGCAGCCCCGGGACTTTTTCTAACTATGGCTACACCTTC. It specifies CASSPGTFSNYGYTF.

CDR3 residues: CASSWDSSSGANVLTF. In nucleotides, the CDR3 is TGTGCCAGCAGTTGGGACAGCTCCTCTGGGGCCAACGTCCTGACTTTC. The chain uses TRBV25-1 and TRBJ2-6; 7 bases fit TRBD1. V lost 5 bases, J lost 0 bases, and 4 bases stayed unmatched. The CDR3 totals 16 residues. Germline V CDR1 and CDR2: MGHDK, SYGVNS. The full variable domain, its missing parts supplied by reference TRBV25-1 and TRBJ2-6, is EADIYQTPRYLVIGTGKKITLECSQTMGHDKMYWYQQDPGMELHLIHYSYGVNSTEKGDLSSESTVSRIRTEHFPLTLESARPSHTSQYLCASSWDSSSGANVLTFGAGSRLTVL.